The 22 T cell receptor beta chains given below trace back to one sample, sequenced in a study of T-cell memory formation after mild COVID-19. One entry per CDR3 protein results from TCRdb running MiXCR on the 5' RACE reads. The sample has 450,000 to 650,000 distinct CDR3 sequences; about a sixth are singletons. The sample comprised PBMCs or a T cell subset sorted from them (not recorded which). Receptors originate from an adult woman who had mild COVID-19 (a few samples of this study predate the infection). Cell type and time point are not known.

The CDR3 reads CASSLLGTANEKLFF. CDR3 sequence (DNA): TGTGCCAGCAGCTTATTGGGGACAGCGAATGAAAAACTGTTTTTT. The rearrangement links TRBV7-3 to TRBJ1-4, with 7 bases identical to TRBD1. The junction had 5 bases not matched to a gene; V was cut back by 2 bases and J by 5 bases. CDR3 length: 15 amino acids. The germline CDR1 and CDR2 sequences are SGHTA and FQGTGA.

This clonotype was observed many times. The CDR3 DNA reads TGCGCCAGCAGCTTCTTCTTTTCTGTGGACGGAACGTCCCTCGATGAGCAGTTCTTC. Its translation is CASSFFFSVDGTSLDEQFF. The chain joins TRBV5-1 to TRBJ2-1; D gene unclear. Trimming removed 2 bases at V and 8 bases at J, with 29 bases between. The CDR3 covers 19 residues. Germline CDR1 and CDR2: SGHRS and YFSETQ.

V and J are TRBV6-5 and TRBJ2-7; a possible D gene is TRBD2 (7 bases). There are 18 residues in the CDR3. CDR1 is MNHEY, CDR2 SVGAGI, per germline. Deletions cut 0 bases from V and 1 base from J, with 19 bases between. The CDR3 DNA is TGTGCCAGCAGTTACTCGATCCCCGGGGGGCGCCGGTCCTACGAGCAGTACTTC. Translation: CASSYSIPGGRRSYEQYF.

This clonotype has ten or more counts. The chain combines TRBV29-1 with TRBJ2-7; no firm D call. The germline V gene has CDR1 SQVTM and CDR2 ANQGSEA. The CDR3 is 11 amino acids. Trimming removed 3 bases at V and 3 bases at J, with 6 bases between. The CDR3 DNA follows: TGCAGCGTTGATGATTTCTACGAGCAGTACTTC. Its translation: CSVDDFYEQYF.

The CDR3 DNA follows: TGTGCCAGCAGCCAAGCTGGGACAGGGAAAGGTGAGCAGTTCTTC. It codes for CASSQAGTGKGEQFF. The chain uses TRBV4-2 and TRBJ2-1, with 9 nucleotides matching TRBD1. Per germline, CDR1 LGHNA and CDR2 YNFKEQ. V trimming: 1 base; J trimming: 9 bases; junction bases outside the gene matches: 7. This CDR3 spans 15 amino acids.

The gene calls are TRBV12-3 or TRBV12-4 and TRBJ2-1; D might be TRBD2 (5 bases). The CDR3 is 14 amino acids. Trimming removed 10 bases at V and 5 bases at J, with 18 bases between. The CDR3 DNA follows: TGTGCCACCATGAAACGGGGAGTGAACAATGAGCAGTTCTTC. Residues: CATMKRGVNNEQFF.

This clonotype occurred a few times. V gene TRBV12-3 or TRBV12-4 combines with J gene TRBJ2-3; D unresolved. The CDR3 is 15 residues long. V was trimmed by 4 bases and J by 0 bases, leaving 11 bases between them. The CDR3 protein is CASSSPAASTDTQYF. The DNA for the CDR3 is TGTGCCAGCAGTTCCCCTGCGGCTAGCACAGATACGCAGTATTTT.

This clonotype was detected a few times. The J gene is TRBJ1-4, the V gene TRBV25-1; D is ambiguous. From germline, CDR1 is MGHDK and CDR2 SYGVNS. The CDR3 runs 13 residues. Trimming left V 1 base short and J 7 bases short, with 7 bases between. The chain's CDR3 is CASSEWNGEKLFF. Here the CDR3 DNA reads TGTGCCAGCAGTGAATGGAACGGTGAAAAACTGTTTTTT.

The chain uses TRBV9 and TRBJ1-4, with D hard to call. Trimming removed 0 bases from V and 5 bases from J, with 11 bases in between. The germline gives CDR1 SGDLS, CDR2 YYNGEE. The CDR3 has 15 amino acids. In DNA form, the CDR3 reads TGTGCCAGCAGCGTAGGCCAGATGAGAAATGAAAAACTGTTTTTT. Residues: CASSVGQMRNEKLFF.

The table lists this clonotype with many counts. The rearrangement uses TRBV7-2 and TRBJ1-6; no clear D gene. CDR1 and CDR2 (germline): SGHTA, FQGNSA. This CDR3 has 16 amino acids. Trimming took off 6 bases at V and 7 bases at J, with 19 bases between the two ends. The CDR3: CASRSDQRVVNSPLHF. The CDR3 coding sequence is TGTGCCAGCAGGAGCGATCAAAGGGTCGTGAATTCACCCCTCCACTTT.

This rearrangement joins TRBV19 to TRBJ2-7; 8 bases match TRBD1. The CDR3 extends over 12 amino acids. The V gene end was trimmed by 11 bases and the J gene end by 7 bases; junction bases not matched to a gene: 10. CDR1 is LNHDA and CDR2 is SQIVND in the germline V gene (reference sequence). CDR3 protein: CADWTGPGEQYF. The CDR3 nucleotides are TGTGCCGACTGGACAGGGCCGGGGGAGCAGTACTTC.

The sample holds a few counts of this clonotype. The CDR3 reads CSVRDRVYNSPLHF. CDR3 nucleotide sequence: TGCAGCGTTCGGGACAGGGTCTATAATTCACCCCTCCACTTT. The rearrangement uses TRBV29-1 and TRBJ1-6; TRBD1 matches at 9 bases. Trimming cost V 5 bases and J 3 bases; bases outside gene matches: 2. Germline assignment: CDR1 SQVTM and CDR2 ANQGSEA. This CDR3 comprises 14 residues.

There are a few counts of this clonotype. CDR3 nucleotide sequence: TGCGCCAGCAGCTATATCTTCCAGCGGGGGAGCTCCTACGAGCAGTACTTC. Translating gives CASSYIFQRGSSYEQYF. This chain links TRBV4-3 with TRBJ2-7; 8 bases agree with TRBD2. After removal of 5 bases from V and 0 bases from J, the junction contained 12 bases not matched to a gene. Per germline, CDR1 LGHNA and CDR2 YSLEER. This CDR3 spans 17 amino acids.

This clonotype was detected only a few times. The chain employs TRBV5-1 and TRBJ2-1, with TRBD2 matching 13 bases. J lost 5 bases, V lost 6 bases, and 8 bases had no gene match. CDR3 size: 16 residues. Germline CDR1 and CDR2: SGHRS and YFSETQ. The chain's CDR3 is CASTPRGLAGDNEQFF. CDR3 DNA sequence: TGCGCCAGCACCCCCCGCGGACTAGCGGGAGACAATGAGCAGTTCTTC.

CDR3 in DNA: TGTGCCAGCAGTGGGGACGGCACCTACGAGCAGTACTTC. It encodes CASSGDGTYEQYF. This rearrangement joins TRBV6-6 to TRBJ2-7; either TRBD1 or TRBD2 may supply D (5 bases each). CDR3 size: 13 residues. V shed 5 bases and J shed 2 bases, with 10 bases lying between them. The germline V gene encodes CDR1 MNHNY and CDR2 SVGAGI (reference sequence).

This clonotype was observed a handful of times. The genes are TRBV13 and TRBJ2-7, with 8 nucleotides matching TRBD2. With V trimmed by 3 bases and J by 5 bases, 6 bases remained unmatched. Germline values: CDR1 PRHDT, CDR2 FYEKMQ (reference sequence). The CDR3 covers 14 residues. CDR3: CASSFGAGVDEQYF. Written as DNA, the CDR3 is TGTGCCAGCAGCTTTGGAGCGGGAGTCGACGAGCAGTACTTC.

This clonotype was recorded a few times. V and J are TRBV15 and TRBJ2-1; 10 bases are a match to TRBD2. Trimming removed 7 bases from V and 6 bases from J; junction bases left unmatched: 6. The CDR3 has 14 amino acids. Germline V gives CDR1 LNHNV, CDR2 YYDKDF (reference sequence). This CDR3 is CATTLAGGTNEQFF. In DNA form, the CDR3 reads TGTGCCACCACTTTAGCGGGGGGTACCAATGAGCAGTTCTTC.

This clonotype has just a few counts. CDR3 nucleotides: TGTGCCAGCAGCGCGGGGACAGGCATAGATGGCTACACCTTC. Protein: CASSAGTGIDGYTF. This sequence joins TRBV9 and TRBJ1-2, with 8 bases that match TRBD1. Trimming took 3 bases from V and 6 from J; bases not matched to a gene: 7. CDR1 and CDR2 from the germline V gene are SGDLS and YYNGEE. The CDR3 runs 14 residues.

This clonotype was counted between two and nine times. The chain combines TRBV15 with TRBJ1-1, with unresolved D. The CDR3 has 13 amino acids. V was shortened by 5 bases and J by 1 base, with 8 bases between the two germline ends. CDR1 and CDR2 (germline): LNHNV, YYDKDF (reference sequence). The CDR3: CATSRARNTEAFF. In DNA form, the CDR3 reads TGTGCCACCAGCCGGGCCCGGAACACTGAAGCTTTCTTT.

This clonotype has more than one count but fewer than ten. The chain combines TRBV11-1 with TRBJ2-2; 10 nucleotides align to TRBD1. The CDR3 sequence is 15 residues long. V trimming: 4 bases; J trimming: 6 bases; junction bases outside the gene matches: 5. The germline CDR1 and CDR2 sequences are SGHAT and FQDESV (reference sequence). CDR3 sequence: CASSYRTGGSGELFF. The CDR3 DNA reads TGTGCCAGCAGCTACCGGACAGGGGGATCCGGGGAGCTGTTTTTT.

This clonotype was found a few times. The gene calls are TRBV6-5 and TRBJ2-7; the D gene could be TRBD1 or TRBD2 (5 bases each). Trimming took off 5 bases at V and 5 bases at J, with 16 bases between the two ends. Germline assignment: CDR1 MNHEY and CDR2 SVGAGI. This CDR3 spans 14 amino acids. CDR3 in amino acids: CASSNWGLGDEQYF. CDR3 nucleotides: TGTGCCAGCAGTAATTGGGGCCTCGGGGACGAGCAGTACTTC.

This clonotype was found many times. This chain joins TRBV27 and TRBJ2-1; D call uncertain. CDR1 and CDR2 from the germline V gene are MNHEY and SMNVEV (reference sequence). Trimming took off 4 bases at V and 12 bases at J, with 25 bases between the two ends. The CDR3 length is 16 residues. This CDR3 reads CASSSTLTTARGGQFF. The CDR3 DNA sequence: TGTGCCAGCAGTTCAACCCTTACTACAGCGCGAGGTGGGCAGTTCTTC.